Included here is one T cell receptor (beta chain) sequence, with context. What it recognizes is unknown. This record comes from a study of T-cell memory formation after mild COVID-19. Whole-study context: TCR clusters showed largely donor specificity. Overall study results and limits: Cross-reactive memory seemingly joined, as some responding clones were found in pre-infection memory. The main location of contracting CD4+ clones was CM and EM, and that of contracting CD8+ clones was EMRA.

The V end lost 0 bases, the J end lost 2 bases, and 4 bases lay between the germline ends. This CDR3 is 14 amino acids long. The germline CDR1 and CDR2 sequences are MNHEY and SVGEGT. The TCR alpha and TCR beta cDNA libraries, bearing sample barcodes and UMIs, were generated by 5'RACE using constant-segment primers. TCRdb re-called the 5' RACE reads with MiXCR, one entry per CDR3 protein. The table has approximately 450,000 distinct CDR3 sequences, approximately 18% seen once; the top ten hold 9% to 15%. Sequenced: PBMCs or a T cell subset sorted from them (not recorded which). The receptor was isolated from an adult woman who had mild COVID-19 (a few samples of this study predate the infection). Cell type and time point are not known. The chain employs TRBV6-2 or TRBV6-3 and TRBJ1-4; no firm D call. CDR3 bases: TGTGCCAGCAGTTACTCGGGTACTAATGAAAAACTGTTTTTT. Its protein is CASSYSGTNEKLFF.